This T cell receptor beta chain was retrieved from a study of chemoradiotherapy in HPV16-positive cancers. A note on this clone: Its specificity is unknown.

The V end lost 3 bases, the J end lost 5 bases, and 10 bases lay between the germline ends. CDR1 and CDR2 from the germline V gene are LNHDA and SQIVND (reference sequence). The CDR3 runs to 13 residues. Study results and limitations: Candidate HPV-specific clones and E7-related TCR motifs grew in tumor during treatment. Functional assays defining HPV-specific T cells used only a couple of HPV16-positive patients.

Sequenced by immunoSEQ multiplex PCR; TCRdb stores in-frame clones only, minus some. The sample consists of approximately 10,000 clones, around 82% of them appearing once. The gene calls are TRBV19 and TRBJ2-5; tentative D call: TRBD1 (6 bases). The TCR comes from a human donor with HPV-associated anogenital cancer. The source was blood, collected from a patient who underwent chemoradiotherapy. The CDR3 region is CASSIARGETQYF. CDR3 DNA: TGTGCCAGTAGTATTGCCAGGGGTGAGACCCAGTACTTC.